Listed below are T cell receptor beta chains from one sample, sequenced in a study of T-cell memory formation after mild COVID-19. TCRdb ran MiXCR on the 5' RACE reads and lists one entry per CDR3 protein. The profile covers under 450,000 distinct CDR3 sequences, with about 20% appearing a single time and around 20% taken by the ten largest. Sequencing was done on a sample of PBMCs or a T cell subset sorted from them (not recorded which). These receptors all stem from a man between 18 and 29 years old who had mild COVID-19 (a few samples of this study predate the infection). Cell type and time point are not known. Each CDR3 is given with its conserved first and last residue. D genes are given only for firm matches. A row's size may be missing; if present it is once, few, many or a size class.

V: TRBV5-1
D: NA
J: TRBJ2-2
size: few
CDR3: CASSSIQGNGELFF
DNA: TGCGCCAGCAGCTCGATACAGGGTAACGGGGAGCTGTTTTTT

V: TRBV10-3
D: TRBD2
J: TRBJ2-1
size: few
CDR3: CAIGTSGGNEQFF
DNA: TGTGCCATCGGGACTAGCGGGGGCAATGAGCAGTTCTTC

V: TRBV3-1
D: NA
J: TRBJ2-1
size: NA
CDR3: CASSPHAPFF
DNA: TGTGCCAGCAGCCCACACGCACCGTTCTTC

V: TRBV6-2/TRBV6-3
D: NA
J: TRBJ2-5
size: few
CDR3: CASTKGRETQYF
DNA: TGTGCCAGCACGAAAGGGCGAGAGACCCAGTACTTC

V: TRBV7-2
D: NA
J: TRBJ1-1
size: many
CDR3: CASSLQLDDPRAFF
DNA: TGTGCCAGCAGCCTACAGCTTGACGACCCTCGTGCTTTCTTT

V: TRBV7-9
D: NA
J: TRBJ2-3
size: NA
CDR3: CASSPKGRTLLNTDTQYF
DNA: TGTGCCAGCAGCCCGAAAGGCAGGACACTCCTCAACACAGATACGCAGTATTTT

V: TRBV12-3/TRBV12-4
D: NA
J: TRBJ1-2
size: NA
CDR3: CASGDYTF
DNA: TGTGCCAGCGGGGACTACACCTTC

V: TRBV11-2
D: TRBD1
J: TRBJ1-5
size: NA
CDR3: CASSLNQGETGQPQHF
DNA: TGTGCCAGCAGCTTAAACCAGGGGGAGACGGGTCAGCCACAGCATTTT

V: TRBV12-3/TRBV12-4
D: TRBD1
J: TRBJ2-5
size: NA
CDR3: CASRRQGGGTQYF
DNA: TGTGCCAGCAGGCGACAGGGTGGCGGGACCCAGTACTTC

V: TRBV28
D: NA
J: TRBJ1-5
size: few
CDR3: CASSLNWEQPQHF
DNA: TGTGCCAGCAGTTTAAATTGGGAACAGCCCCAGCATTTT

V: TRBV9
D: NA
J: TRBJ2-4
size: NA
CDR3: CASSSPPTLDIQYF
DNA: TGTGCCAGCAGCTCGCCACCCACCTTGGACATTCAGTACTTC

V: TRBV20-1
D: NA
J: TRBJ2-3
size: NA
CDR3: CSASLGAIVATDTQYF
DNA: TGCAGTGCTAGCCTGGGGGCTATCGTTGCCACAGATACGCAGTATTTT

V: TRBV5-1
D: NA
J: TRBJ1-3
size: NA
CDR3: CASSDVLSGNTIYF
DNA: TGCGCCAGCAGCGACGTACTGTCCGGAAACACCATATATTTT

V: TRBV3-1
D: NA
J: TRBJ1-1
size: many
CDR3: CASSHPAWNTEAFF
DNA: TGTGCCAGCAGCCACCCCGCATGGAACACTGAAGCTTTCTTT

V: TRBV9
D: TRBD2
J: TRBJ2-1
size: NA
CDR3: CASSVQTLGLAGSSLWGEQFF
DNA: TGTGCCAGCAGCGTTCAGACCCTCGGACTAGCGGGGTCTTCTCTTTGGGGTGAGCAGTTCTTC

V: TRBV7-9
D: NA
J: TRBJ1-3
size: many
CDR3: CASSLHGNTIYF
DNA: TGTGCCAGCAGCTTACACGGAAACACCATATATTTT

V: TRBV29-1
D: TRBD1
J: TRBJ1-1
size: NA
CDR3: CSVGQGKEAFF
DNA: TGCAGCGTTGGACAGGGAAAGGAGGCTTTCTTT

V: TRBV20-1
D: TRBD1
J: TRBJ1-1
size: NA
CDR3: CSAPMGQGLNTEAFF
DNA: TGCAGTGCTCCAATGGGACAGGGCTTGAACACTGAAGCTTTCTTT

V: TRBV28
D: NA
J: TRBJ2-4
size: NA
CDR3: CASSWMGELAKNIQYF
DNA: TGTGCCAGCAGTTGGATGGGAGAGCTAGCCAAAAACATTCAGTACTTC

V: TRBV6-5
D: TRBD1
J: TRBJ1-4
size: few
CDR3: CASSTGTGIEKLFF
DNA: TGTGCCAGCAGTACCGGGACAGGGATCGAAAAACTGTTTTTT

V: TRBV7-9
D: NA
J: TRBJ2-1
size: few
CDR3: CASVVFLGNEQFF
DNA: TGTGCCAGCGTAGTATTTTTGGGCAATGAGCAGTTCTTC

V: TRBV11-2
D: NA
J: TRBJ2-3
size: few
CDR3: CASSLGRNTQYF
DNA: TGTGCCAGCAGCTTAGGCCGGAATACGCAGTATTTT

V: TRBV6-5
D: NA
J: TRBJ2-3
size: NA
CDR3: CASSYLGSWTDTQYF
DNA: TGTGCCAGCAGTTATCTAGGGTCTTGGACAGATACGCAGTATTTT

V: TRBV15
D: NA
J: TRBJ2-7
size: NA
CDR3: CATSRESNSYEQYF
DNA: TGTGCCACCAGCAGAGAGAGTAACTCCTACGAGCAGTACTTC

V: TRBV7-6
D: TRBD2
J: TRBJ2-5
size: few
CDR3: CASSSTPGSGGETQYF
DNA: TGTGCCAGCAGCTCCACCCCGGGTAGCGGGGGGGAGACCCAGTACTTC

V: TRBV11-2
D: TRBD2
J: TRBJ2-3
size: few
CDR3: CASSFPSGGEGDTQYF
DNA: TGTGCCAGCAGCTTTCCTAGCGGGGGGGAGGGAGATACGCAGTATTTT

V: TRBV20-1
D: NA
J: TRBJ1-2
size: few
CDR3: CSAKGSSSNYGYTF
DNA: TGCAGTGCTAAGGGCAGCTCCTCTAACTATGGCTACACCTTC

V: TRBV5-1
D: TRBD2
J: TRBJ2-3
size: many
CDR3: CASSSRLSGGVTDTQYF
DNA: TGCGCCAGCAGCTCTCGACTTAGCGGGGGGGTTACAGATACGCAGTATTTT

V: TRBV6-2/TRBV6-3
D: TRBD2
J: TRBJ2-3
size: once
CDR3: CASIRASGEGTDTQYF
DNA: TGTGCCAGCATACGGGCCAGCGGGGAAGGCACAGATACGCAGTATTTT

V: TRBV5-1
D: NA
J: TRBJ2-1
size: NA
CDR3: CASREGFYNEQFF
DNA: TGCGCCAGCAGAGAAGGATTCTACAATGAGCAGTTCTTC

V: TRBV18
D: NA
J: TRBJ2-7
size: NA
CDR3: CASSLTRGGPYEQYF
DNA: TGTGCCAGCTCACTCACCAGGGGAGGCCCCTACGAGCAGTACTTC

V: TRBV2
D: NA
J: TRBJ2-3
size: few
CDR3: CASSEGVAANTQYF
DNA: TGTGCCAGCAGTGAAGGGGTCGCGGCAAATACGCAGTATTTT

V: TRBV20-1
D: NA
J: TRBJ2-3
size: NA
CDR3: CSARGLRGPDTQYF
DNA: TGCAGTGCTAGAGGCCTCAGGGGCCCAGATACGCAGTATTTT

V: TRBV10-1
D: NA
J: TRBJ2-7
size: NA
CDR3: CASQGEQYF
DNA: TGCGCCAGCCAGGGGGAGCAGTACTTC

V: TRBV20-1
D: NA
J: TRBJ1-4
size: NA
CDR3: CSARQPGVQKLFF
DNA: TGCAGTGCTAGACAACCAGGGGTTCAAAAACTGTTTTTT

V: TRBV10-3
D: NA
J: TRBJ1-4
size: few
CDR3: CAISDWAANEKLFF
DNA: TGTGCCATCAGTGATTGGGCAGCTAATGAAAAACTGTTTTTT

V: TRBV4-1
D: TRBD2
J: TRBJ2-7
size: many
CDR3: CASSQIGGGAYEQYF
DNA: TGCGCCAGCAGCCAAATCGGCGGGGGGGCGTACGAGCAGTACTTC

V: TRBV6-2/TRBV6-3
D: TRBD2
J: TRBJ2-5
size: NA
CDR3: CASSYRTREYQETQYF
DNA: TGTGCCAGCAGTTACCGGACTAGGGAGTACCAAGAGACCCAGTACTTC

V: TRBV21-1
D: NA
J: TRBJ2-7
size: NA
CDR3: CASFHGPSYEQYF
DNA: TGTGCCAGCTTTCACGGTCCCTCCTACGAGCAGTACTTC

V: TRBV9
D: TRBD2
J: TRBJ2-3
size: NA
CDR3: CASSMSGGALNTQYF
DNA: TGTGCCAGCAGCATGAGCGGGGGGGCCTTGAATACGCAGTATTTT

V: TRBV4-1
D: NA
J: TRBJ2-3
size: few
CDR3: CASSQDIAGVGTDTQYF
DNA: TGCGCCAGCAGCCAAGATATAGCAGGCGTGGGCACAGATACGCAGTATTTT

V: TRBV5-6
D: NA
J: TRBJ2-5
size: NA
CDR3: CASSFSGTETQYF
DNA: TGTGCCAGCAGCTTTTCGGGGACAGAGACCCAGTACTTC

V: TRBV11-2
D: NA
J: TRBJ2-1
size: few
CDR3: CASRTDTNEQFF
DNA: TGTGCCAGCAGAACGGACACGAATGAGCAGTTCTTC

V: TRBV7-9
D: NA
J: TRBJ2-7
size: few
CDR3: CASSQTGTFYEQYF
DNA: TGTGCCAGCAGCCAGACCGGGACCTTCTACGAGCAGTACTTC

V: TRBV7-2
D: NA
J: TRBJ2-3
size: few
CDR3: CASTRTPDTQYF
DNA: TGTGCCAGCACCCGAACCCCGGATACGCAGTATTTT

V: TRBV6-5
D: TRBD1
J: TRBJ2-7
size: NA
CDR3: CASSPPGQVEQQYF
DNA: TGTGCCAGCAGCCCTCCGGGACAGGTTGAACAGCAGTACTTC

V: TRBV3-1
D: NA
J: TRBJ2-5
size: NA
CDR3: CASSQVVGEGETQYF
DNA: TGTGCCAGCAGCCAAGTAGTCGGCGAGGGAGAGACCCAGTACTTC

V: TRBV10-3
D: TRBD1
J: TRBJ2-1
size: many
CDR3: CAISEMTGGDSYNEQFF
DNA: TGTGCCATCAGTGAAATGACAGGGGGAGACTCCTACAATGAGCAGTTCTTC

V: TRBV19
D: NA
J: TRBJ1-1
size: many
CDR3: CASSNVGRGTEAFF
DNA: TGTGCCAGTAGTAATGTCGGAAGGGGCACTGAAGCTTTCTTT

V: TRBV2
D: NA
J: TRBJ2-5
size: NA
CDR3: CASVTDHLHQETQYF
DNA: TGTGCCAGCGTGACCGACCATCTTCACCAAGAGACCCAGTACTTC

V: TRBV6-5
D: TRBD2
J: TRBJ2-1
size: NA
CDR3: CASRDTAGLYNEQFF
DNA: TGTGCCAGCAGAGACACAGCGGGACTATACAATGAGCAGTTCTTC

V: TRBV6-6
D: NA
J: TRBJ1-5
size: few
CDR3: CASSYPRKGGGNQPQHF
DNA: TGTGCCAGCAGTTACCCGCGCAAGGGGGGCGGGAATCAGCCCCAGCATTTT

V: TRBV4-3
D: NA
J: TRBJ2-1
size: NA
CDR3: CASSQSIGGASYNEQFF
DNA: TGCGCCAGCAGCCAATCGATAGGAGGGGCCTCCTACAATGAGCAGTTCTTC

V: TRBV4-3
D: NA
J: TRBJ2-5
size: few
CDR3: CASSQDNRGREETQYF
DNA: TGCGCCAGCAGCCAAGATAATCGAGGCAGGGAAGAGACCCAGTACTTC

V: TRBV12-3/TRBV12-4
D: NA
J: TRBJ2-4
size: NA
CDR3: CASRTAAKNIQYF
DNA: TGTGCCAGCCGGACAGCAGCCAAAAACATTCAGTACTTC

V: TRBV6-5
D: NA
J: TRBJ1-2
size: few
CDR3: CASSNSPGEGYTF
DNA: TGTGCCAGCAGCAATAGCCCGGGGGAGGGCTACACCTTC

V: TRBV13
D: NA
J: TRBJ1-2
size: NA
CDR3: CASSLGAGAFGYTF
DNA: TGTGCCAGCAGCTTAGGTGCGGGGGCCTTTGGCTACACCTTC